These 32 T cell receptor beta chains came from one sample sequenced in a study of blood T cell repertoires in COVID-19. Repertoires were generated with immunoSEQ multiplex PCR, while TCRdb's copy carries only in-frame clones and drops some. Here the sample spans 97,000 or so clones, 87% being singletons. Sequencing was carried out using peripheral blood. These receptors originate from a man aged 50 to 59 with active COVID-19.

The chain combines TRBV12-1 with TRBJ2-3; the DNA was not used to check the table's D call, TRBD2. TRBV12-1 is a known pseudogene. The CDR3 totals 13 residues. This chain's CDR3 is CASSFALTDTQYF. For the CDR3, the DNA is TGTGCCAGTAGCTTTGCGCTAACAGATACGCAGTATTTT.

The chain uses TRBV19 and TRBJ2-2; D is perhaps TRBD1 (5 bases). With 1 base removed from V and 4 bases from J, the gap between germline ends came to 10 bases. The CDR3 runs 15 residues. Germline CDR1 is LNHDA and CDR2 is SQIVND (reference sequence). In DNA form, the CDR3 reads TGTGCCAGTAGTATAGGTCAGGGTGGCACCGGGGAGCTGTTTTTT. This sequence encodes CASSIGQGGTGELFF.

This clone was seen a few times. This sequence joins TRBV12-2 and TRBJ1-2; no DNA check was done on the table's D call, TRBD1. TRBV12-2 is a known pseudogene. CDR3 length: 17 amino acids. CDR3 in DNA: TGTGCAAGTCGCTTCATGAGACAGTCTACCTTGGTGACTGGCTACACCTTC. Translating it yields CASRFMRQSTLVTGYTF.

This sequence joins TRBV12-3 or TRBV12-4 and TRBJ2-1, with 10 bases identical to TRBD2. V lost 8 bases and J lost 12; bases outside the gene matches: 10. The CDR3 consists of 13 residues. The CDR3 reads CASRAGGLGRQFF. The CDR3 region has the DNA TGTGCCAGCCGAGCGGGGGGGCTTGGTAGGCAGTTCTTC.

This chain links TRBV27 with TRBJ1-2; D gene unclear. The CDR3 runs 13 residues. V was pared by 6 bases and J by 0 bases, with 8 bases between. Germline values: CDR1 MNHEY, CDR2 SMNVEV (reference sequence). The CDR3 region has the DNA TGTGCCAGCAGCCCAGATCCTAACTATGGCTACACCTTC. This codes for CASSPDPNYGYTF.

This chain joins TRBV6-2 or TRBV6-3 and TRBJ2-1; the match to TRBD2 covers 14 bases. V shed 6 bases, J shed 5 bases, and the junction held 12 bases outside the gene matches. The CDR3 extends over 18 amino acids. Germline V gives CDR1 MNHEY, CDR2 SVGEGT. The CDR3 coding sequence is TGTGCCAGCAGGCCTGTTCCGGGACTAGCGGGGGAACACAATGAGCAGTTCTTC. Translating gives CASRPVPGLAGEHNEQFF.

This chain uses TRBV11-2 with TRBJ2-1, with D possibly being TRBD2 (6 bases). The CDR3 runs 16 residues. CDR1 and CDR2 (germline): SGHAT, FQNNGV. The V gene lost 1 base and the J gene lost 2 bases, with 12 bases spanning the gap. CDR3 sequence: CASSLGGGVAYNEQFF. In DNA form, the CDR3 reads TGTGCCAGCAGCTTAGGCGGCGGGGTCGCCTACAATGAGCAGTTCTTC.

J is TRBJ1-4 and V is TRBV5-1; 10 positions agree with TRBD1. CDR1 is SGHRS and CDR2 is YFSETQ in the germline V gene. Trimming cost V 4 bases and J 10 bases; bases outside gene matches: 7. The CDR3 has 14 residues. The CDR3 reads CASSGDRGSRKLFF. The CDR3 DNA sequence: TGCGCCAGCAGCGGGGACAGGGGTTCCCGAAAACTGTTTTTT.

The V call is TRBV6-2 or TRBV6-3, the J call TRBJ2-6; D not resolved. Germline CDR1 reads MNHEY; CDR2 reads SVGEGT. This CDR3 is built from 14 residues. Trimming removed 6 bases at V and 1 base at J, with 7 bases between. The CDR3 DNA reads TGTGCCAGCAGCCCTACTTCTGGGGCCAACGTCCTGACTTTC. This codes for CASSPTSGANVLTF.

This clone appeared once. The V call is TRBV7-9, the J call TRBJ1-2, with D possibly being TRBD1 (5 bases). V gave up 5 bases and J gave up 8 bases, with 15 bases separating them. Germline values: CDR1 SEHNR, CDR2 FQNEAQ (reference sequence). The CDR3 extends over 13 amino acids. CDR3 nucleotide sequence: TGTGCCAGCAGCATGGGGCAGGGTGGAGGCTACACCTTC. Translation gives CASSMGQGGGYTF.

The rearrangement links TRBV1 to TRBJ2-6; whether TRBD1, the table's D call, matches the DNA was not checked. TRBV1 is a recognized pseudogene. The CDR3 spans 20 residues. The CDR3 coding sequence is TGCACCAGCAGCCAAGATCCCCCCCGGGACACGGCAGGAGGGGCCAACGTCCTGACTTTC. Protein: CTSSQDPPRDTAGGANVLTF.

The CDR3 sequence: CASKGQGAFGETQYF. In DNA form, the CDR3 reads TGTGCCAGCAAGGGACAGGGAGCCTTCGGAGAGACCCAGTACTTC. The rearrangement joins TRBV2 to TRBJ2-5; TRBD1 matches at 9 bases. The J segment lost 4 bases and the V segment lost 7 bases, leaving 10 bases of the junction unmatched. The germline V gene has CDR1 SNHLY and CDR2 FYNNEI. CDR3 length: 15 residues. Full variable domain (rest looked up from reference TRBV2 and TRBJ2-5): EPEVTQTPSHQVTQMGQEVILRCVPISNHLYFYWYRQILGQKVEFLVSFYNNEISEKSEIFDDQFSVERPDGSNFTLKIRSTKLEDSAMYFCASKGQGAFGETQYFGPGTRLLVL.

The CDR3 nucleotides read TGTGCCAGCAGCCCTGGGACAGGCTTCACTGAAGCTTTCTTT. Residues: CASSPGTGFTEAFF. The chain links TRBV9 to TRBJ1-1; 8 bases fit TRBD1. CDR1 is SGDLS and CDR2 is YYNGEE in the germline V gene. There are 14 residues in the CDR3. The V segment lost 4 bases and the J segment 4 bases; nucleotides outside the gene matches: 6.

The chain uses TRBV18 and TRBJ1-1; D unclear. The CDR3 loop spans 16 amino acids. Germline loops: CDR1 KGHSH, CDR2 LQKENI. Trimming left V 1 base short and J 4 bases short, with 16 bases between. The CDR3 nucleotides read TGTGCCAGCTCACCACGGTGGCTTTCTGAGGGCACTGAAGCTTTCTTT. This translates into CASSPRWLSEGTEAFF.

CDR3 loop: CASSTPSGGPYNEQFF. DNA for the CDR3: TGTGCCAGCAGCACCCCAAGCGGGGGCCCCTACAATGAGCAGTTCTTC. The chain has TRBV7-6 and TRBJ2-1; 8 bases align to TRBD2. After removal of 5 bases from V and 2 bases from J, the junction contained 8 bases not matched to a gene. CDR1 and CDR2 (germline): SGHVS, FNYEAQ. The CDR3 is made up of 16 amino acids. The whole variable domain, filled in from reference TRBV7-6 and TRBJ2-1, reads GAGVSQSPRYKVTKRGQDVALRCDPISGHVSLYWYRQALGQGPEFLTYFNYEAQQDKSGLPNDRFSAERPEGSISTLTIQRTEQRDSAMYRCASSTPSGGPYNEQFFGPGTRLTVL.

This clone has more than one count but fewer than ten. The CDR3 DNA sequence: TGCGCCAGCAGCCCGACTAGCGGGACGTCGAACACCGGGGAGCTGTTTTTT. This translates into CASSPTSGTSNTGELFF. V usage is TRBV4-1 and J usage is TRBJ2-2; 11 bases are a match to TRBD2. Per germline, CDR1 MGHRA and CDR2 YSYEKL. V lost 4 bases and J lost 0; bases outside the gene matches: 4. This CDR3 comprises 17 residues.

The J gene is TRBJ2-5, the V gene TRBV7-2; D might be TRBD2 (6 bases). Germline V lookup: CDR1 SGHTA, CDR2 FQGNSA. CDR3 size: 15 residues. V lost 5 bases, J lost 3 bases, and 16 bases lay in between. CDR3 in amino acids: CASSPSGRQEETQYF. DNA of the CDR3: TGTGCCAGCAGCCCGTCGGGGAGGCAAGAAGAGACCCAGTACTTC.

The CDR3 reads CASSSGSSGGSYNEQFF. The CDR3 DNA follows: TGCGCCAGCAGCTCCGGCTCCAGCGGGGGGTCCTACAATGAGCAGTTCTTC. The gene calls are TRBV5-1 and TRBJ2-1; 9 positions agree with TRBD2. This CDR3 is built from 17 residues. V trimming: 3 bases; J trimming: 1 base; junction bases outside the gene matches: 8. Germline CDR1 SGHRS, CDR2 YFSETQ.

This sequence joins TRBV7-2 and TRBJ2-7; 7 nucleotides agree with TRBD2. The CDR3 is made up of 15 amino acids. V trimming: 5 bases; J trimming: 0 bases; junction bases outside the gene matches: 7. The germline V gene has CDR1 SGHTA and CDR2 FQGNSA. In nucleotides, the CDR3 is TGTGCCAGCAGCCTCATGGGGGGGAGCTCCTACGAGCAGTACTTC. Translating gives CASSLMGGSSYEQYF.

This chain joins TRBV4-3 and TRBJ2-7; tentatively, D is TRBD1 (6 bases). Trimming took 1 base from V and 3 from J, leaving 7 bases between them. The germline gives CDR1 LGHNA, CDR2 YSLEER. This CDR3 has 13 amino acids. CDR3: CASSQARGYEQYF. The CDR3 nucleotides are TGCGCCAGCAGCCAAGCCAGGGGCTACGAGCAGTACTTC.

V is TRBV15 and J is TRBJ2-2; D may be TRBD2 (7 bases). Germline V CDR1 and CDR2: LNHNV, YYDKDF (reference sequence). The CDR3 extends over 15 amino acids. The V and J ends lost 1 base and 4 bases respectively, with 10 bases between them. In DNA form, the CDR3 reads TGTGCCACCAGCAGAGGTGCGGGGGCCACCGGGGAGCTGTTTTTT. As protein: CATSRGAGATGELFF.

The genes are TRBV7-9 and TRBJ1-6, with 7 positions matching TRBD1. CDR1 is SEHNR, CDR2 FQNEAQ, per germline (reference sequence). J lost 7 bases, V lost 7 bases, and 7 bases had no gene match. The CDR3 runs 14 residues. The CDR3 spells CASTRDRLNSPLHF. CDR3 nucleotides: TGTGCCAGCACCCGGGACAGATTAAATTCACCCCTCCACTTT.

The chain has TRBV23-1 and TRBJ2-1; 7 bases fit TRBD2. TRBV23-1 is sorted into the ORF group, with uncertain function. Trimming cost V 1 base and J 0 bases; bases outside gene matches: 18. This CDR3 contains 21 residues. The DNA for the CDR3 is TGCGCCAGCAGTCAATTAAGGACTAGACTGCCTCCGATTAGCTCCTACAATGAGCAGTTCTTC. Protein sequence: CASSQLRTRLPPISSYNEQFF.

This clone was counted a few times. This chain uses TRBV4-1 with TRBJ2-2; 7 nucleotides align to TRBD2. From germline, CDR1 is MGHRA and CDR2 YSYEKL. The junction had 9 bases not matched to a gene; V was cut back by 2 bases and J by 6 bases. The CDR3 has 16 amino acids. This CDR3 reads CASSQTRLAEAGELFF. The CDR3 nucleotides are TGCGCCAGCAGCCAAACACGACTAGCTGAGGCCGGGGAGCTGTTTTTT.

The J gene is TRBJ1-2, the V gene TRBV27; D is ambiguous. V was shortened by 4 bases and J by 4 bases, with 13 bases between the two germline ends. The CDR3 contains 14 residues. In germline, CDR1 is MNHEY, CDR2 SMNVEV (reference sequence). The CDR3 loop reads CASSYTAPPYGYTF. CDR3 in DNA: TGTGCCAGCAGTTACACAGCCCCGCCCTATGGCTACACCTTC.

This clone appeared once. The chain's CDR3 is CASSHHSPSGGGETQYF. In DNA form, the CDR3 reads TGTGCCAGCAGCCACCACAGTCCTAGCGGGGGGGGAGAGACCCAGTACTTC. The gene calls are TRBV3-1 (or the pseudogene TRBV3-2) and TRBJ2-5; TRBD2 agrees at 12 bases. After removal of 3 bases from V and 4 bases from J, the junction contained 9 bases not matched to a gene. Germline CDR1 and CDR2: LGHDT and YNNKEL (reference sequence). The CDR3 consists of 17 residues.

For the CDR3, the DNA is TGTGCCAGCAGCTTGGACCTAGAGAGGTACGAGCAGTACTTC. Translating it yields CASSLDLERYEQYF. This chain links TRBV5-6 with TRBJ2-7; D not resolved. CDR1 is SGHDT, CDR2 YYEEEE, per germline. The CDR3 totals 14 residues. Trimming took off 0 bases at V and 4 bases at J, with 11 bases between the two ends. Supplemented by reference TRBV5-6 and TRBJ2-7, the full variable domain reads DAGVTQSPTHLIKTRGQQVTLRCSPKSGHDTVSWYQQALGQGPQFIFQYYEEEERQRGNFPDRFSGHQFPNYSSELNVNALLLGDSALYLCASSLDLERYEQYFGPGTRLTVT.

The CDR3 sequence: CASSLGSEGSQETQYF. Written as DNA, the CDR3 is TGTGCCAGCAGTTTGGGTAGCGAAGGGAGCCAAGAGACCCAGTACTTC. This sequence joins TRBV27 and TRBJ2-5, with TRBD2 as a possible D gene (5 bases). The CDR3 consists of 16 residues. Looked up from germline, CDR1 is MNHEY and CDR2 is SMNVEV (reference sequence). V was pared by 3 bases and J by 1 base, with 15 bases between.

In DNA, the CDR3 is TGCAGCGTAGATTACAGGGTTTTAGCCAAAAACATTCAGTACTTC. The encoded protein is CSVDYRVLAKNIQYF. The V and J genes are TRBV29-1 and TRBJ2-4, with D tentatively TRBD1 (6 bases). V dropped 6 bases and J dropped 0 bases, with 15 bases sitting between them. The germline V gene has CDR1 SQVTM and CDR2 ANQGSEA. This CDR3 has 15 amino acids.

This clone appeared once. V gene TRBV6-5 combines with J gene TRBJ1-1; tentative D call: TRBD1 (6 bases). CDR3 size: 12 residues. Trimming removed 6 bases at V and 6 bases at J, with 11 bases between. The germline gives CDR1 MNHEY, CDR2 SVGAGI. The CDR3 nucleotides are TGTGCCAGCAGCCGAGAGGGGGCTGAAGCTTTCTTT. This codes for CASSREGAEAFF.

A single count supports this clone. This chain connects TRBV5-6 to TRBJ2-5, with TRBD1 as a possible D gene (6 bases). Germline V gene data show CDR1 as SGHDT and CDR2 as YYEEEE. CDR3 size: 16 residues. The V and J ends lost 1 base and 5 bases respectively, with 18 bases between them. The CDR3 here is CASSLLLGASRETQYF. The CDR3 DNA reads TGTGCCAGCAGCTTGCTACTGGGGGCCTCCAGGGAGACCCAGTACTTC.

J is TRBJ1-2 and V is TRBV9; D not resolved. Trimming stripped 1 base from V and 2 bases from J, with 6 bases between. From germline, CDR1 is SGDLS and CDR2 YYNGEE. The CDR3 totals 13 residues. The CDR3 loop is CASSVSQNYGYTF. CDR3 sequence (DNA): TGTGCCAGCAGCGTATCGCAGAACTATGGCTACACCTTC. The full variable domain, completed using reference TRBV9 and TRBJ1-2, is DSGVTQTPKHLITATGQRVTLRCSPRSGDLSVYWYQQSLDQGLQFLIQYYNGEERAKGNILERFSAQQFPDLHSELNLSSLELGDSALYFCASSVSQNYGYTFGSGTRLTVV.